The 3 T cell receptor beta chains below come from one sample, sequenced in a study of OX40 agonist ivuxolimab in advanced cancers. Assay: immunoSEQ multiplex PCR; the TCRdb copy retains only in-frame clones and omits some. Seen here are about 80,000 clones, more than 80% observed once, and the top ten hold less than 2.5%. Here the sequenced sample was CD4+ or CD8+ T cells sorted from blood, taken in a trial of the OX40 agonist ivuxolimab. Source of these receptors: an adult with an advanced solid tumor such as melanoma, head and neck, liver or kidney cancer.

The chain couples TRBV30 to TRBJ2-1, with D perhaps TRBD2 (6 bases). Germline V gives CDR1 GTSNPN, CDR2 SVGIG (reference sequence). The V gene lost 1 base and the J gene lost 3 bases, with 13 bases spanning the gap. This CDR3 contains 15 residues. DNA for the CDR3: TGTGCCTGGAGTGGGACCACCGGGGGCTACAATGAGCAGTTCTTC. Amino acids: CAWSGTTGGYNEQFF.

The V gene is TRBV5-1, the J gene TRBJ1-4, with a tentative D call TRBD1 (5 bases). The germline V gene encodes CDR1 SGHRS and CDR2 YFSETQ. Trimming took off 4 bases at V and 1 base at J, with 11 bases between the two ends. This CDR3 is built from 15 residues. The CDR3 sequence is CASSRQGGTNEKLFF. In nucleotides, the CDR3 is TGCGCCAGCAGCAGGCAGGGAGGAACTAATGAAAAACTGTTTTTT.

This clone is a singleton in its sample. The chain uses TRBV10-3 and TRBJ2-7, with D possibly TRBD2 on 6 matching bases. V lost 2 bases and J 3 bases, leaving 11 bases between the germline ends. The CDR3 length is 14 residues. Looked up from germline, CDR1 is ENHRY and CDR2 is SYGVKD. CDR3 DNA sequence: TGTGCCATCAGTGAGCAAAGAGCGGGCTACGAGCAGTACTTC. Protein product: CAISEQRAGYEQYF.